This T cell receptor beta chain was sequenced in a study of cytomegalovirus exposure and HLA in healthy donors. This CDR3 comprises 12 residues. V was cut by 8 bases and J by 7 bases, with 12 bases left in between. Germline V gene lookup returns CDR1 MNHNS and CDR2 SASEGT. It was with 60 Vbeta and 13 Jbeta primers that the PCR ran. Profiling relied on immunoSEQ multiplex PCR, and the TCRdb table lists in-frame clones only, not all of them. The data hold about 120,000 clones, with about 73% observed a single time. Points from the study as a whole: With further analysis later on, most CMV-associated TCR beta chains appeared HLA-restricted. In all likelihood, a cluster of highly shared sequence variants was a sequencing artifact. Investigators reported 150 to 200 TCR beta chains as tied to cytomegalovirus. As a later analysis showed, a missense DCLRE1C variant was linked to trimming of TCR beta V- and J-genes.

In this sample, this clone turned up once. Its antigen is currently unknown. The receptor comes from a woman in her twenties or thirties in good health and CMV-seropositive. The gene calls are TRBV6-1 and TRBJ2-1; tentative D call: TRBD2 (5 bases). Sequencing was done on a sample of PBMCs. The CDR3 sequence is CASGASGNEQFF. The CDR3 DNA is TGTGCCAGCGGCGCATCGGGGAATGAGCAGTTCTTC.